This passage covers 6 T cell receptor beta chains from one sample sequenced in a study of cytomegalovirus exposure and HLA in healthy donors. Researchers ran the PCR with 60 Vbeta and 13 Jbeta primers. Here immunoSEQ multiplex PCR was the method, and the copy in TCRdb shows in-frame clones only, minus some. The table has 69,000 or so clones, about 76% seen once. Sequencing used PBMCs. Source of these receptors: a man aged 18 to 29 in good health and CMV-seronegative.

The CDR3 loop is CASRSAEGEGQPQHF. In DNA, the CDR3 is TGTGCCAGCAGGAGCGCAGAGGGGGAGGGTCAGCCCCAGCATTTT. V gene TRBV6-6 combines with J gene TRBJ1-5; D perhaps matches TRBD1 (6 bases). This CDR3 is 15 amino acids long. Trimming removed 6 bases from V and 6 bases from J, with 18 bases in between. Germline V lookup: CDR1 MNHNY, CDR2 SVGAGI (reference sequence).

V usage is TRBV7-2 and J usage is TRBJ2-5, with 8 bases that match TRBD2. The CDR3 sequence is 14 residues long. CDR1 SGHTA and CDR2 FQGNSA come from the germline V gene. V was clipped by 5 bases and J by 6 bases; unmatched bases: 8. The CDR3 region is CASSPGLAGKTQYF. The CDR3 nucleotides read TGTGCCAGCAGCCCAGGACTAGCCGGAAAGACCCAGTACTTC.

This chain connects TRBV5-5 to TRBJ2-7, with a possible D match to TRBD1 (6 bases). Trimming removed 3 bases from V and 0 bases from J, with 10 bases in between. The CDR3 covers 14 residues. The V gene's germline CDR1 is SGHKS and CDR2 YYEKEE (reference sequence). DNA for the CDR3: TGTGCCAGCAGCTATATGACAGGCTCCTACGAGCAGTACTTC. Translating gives CASSYMTGSYEQYF.

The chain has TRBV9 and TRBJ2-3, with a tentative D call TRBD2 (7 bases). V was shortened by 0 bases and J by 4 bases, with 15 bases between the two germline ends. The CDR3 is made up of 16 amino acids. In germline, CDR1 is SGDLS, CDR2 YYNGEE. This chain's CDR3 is CASSVVGGRGSDTQYF. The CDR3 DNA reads TGTGCCAGCAGCGTAGTGGGGGGGCGGGGATCAGATACGCAGTATTTT.

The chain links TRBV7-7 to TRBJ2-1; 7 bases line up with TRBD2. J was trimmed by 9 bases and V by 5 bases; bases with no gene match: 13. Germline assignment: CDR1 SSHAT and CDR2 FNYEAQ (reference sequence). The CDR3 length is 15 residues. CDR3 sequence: CASSPREVQFVEQFF. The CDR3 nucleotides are TGTGCCAGCAGCCCCCGGGAGGTGCAGTTCGTTGAGCAGTTCTTC.

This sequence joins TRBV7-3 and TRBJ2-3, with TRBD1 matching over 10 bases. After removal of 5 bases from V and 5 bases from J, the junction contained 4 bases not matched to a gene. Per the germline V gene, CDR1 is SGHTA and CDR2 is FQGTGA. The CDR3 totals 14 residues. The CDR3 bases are TGTGCCAGCAGCCCGACAGGGGGCCGAGATACGCAGTATTTT. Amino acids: CASSPTGGRDTQYF.